This is a list of T cell receptor beta chains from one sample in a study of naive and memory T cell subsets. TCRdb re-analysed the UMI-ligation and nested PCR reads in MiXCR, keeping a single row per CDR3 protein. Of about 37,000 distinct CDR3 sequences listed, approximately 11% are singletons. The specimen comprised skin, sampled from a tuberculin skin test site. All receptors derive from an adult in good health. Each CDR3 is given with its conserved first and last residue. The D gene is left open where the match is weak. Clone size is not always given. Where it is, it says once, few, many or a class for expanded clones.

TRBJ2-7 TRBV28 TRBD2 many CASSLSPGRSYEQYF TGTGCCAGCAGTTTATCTCCCGGGAGGAGCTACGAGCAGTACTTC
TRBJ2-3 TRBV20-1 . medium-sized CSARVAAGRTDTQYF TGCAGTGCTAGAGTGGCAGCCGGCCGGACAGATACGCAGTATTTT
TRBJ2-3 TRBV20-1 TRBD2 medium-sized CSARGLAGGGGDTQYF TGCAGTGCTAGAGGCCTAGCGGGGGGCGGGGGAGATACGCAGTATTTT
TRBJ1-5 TRBV10-3 . many CATKAGNQPQHF TGTGCCACCAAGGCCGGCAATCAGCCCCAGCATTTT
TRBJ2-3 TRBV7-9 TRBD1 many CASSRWTGGTDTQYF TGTGCCAGCAGCCGGTGGACAGGCGGCACAGATACGCAGTATTTT
TRBJ2-5 TRBV7-6 . many CASEGWRETQYF TGTGCCAGCGAGGGCTGGCGAGAGACCCAGTACTTC
TRBJ2-7 TRBV5-1 . few CASSPPGIVSGEQYF TGCGCCAGCAGCCCGCCCGGGATTGTATCGGGAGAGCAGTACTTC
TRBJ1-1 TRBV20-1 . few CSARDNEGEAFF TGCAGTGCTAGAGATAATGAAGGTGAGGCTTTCTTT
TRBJ2-3 TRBV6-1 TRBD2 . CASSELAGGTTDTQYF TGTGCCAGCAGTGAATTGGCGGGGGGAACCACAGATACGCAGTATTTT
TRBJ2-7 TRBV7-2 . . CASTTQNGVYEQYF TGTGCCAGCACCACACAGAACGGGGTCTACGAGCAGTACTTC
TRBJ2-7 TRBV10-3 . few CAISDRGIHYLGYEQYF TGTGCCATCAGTGATCGCGGGATCCATTATCTGGGGTACGAGCAGTACTTC
TRBJ1-5 TRBV7-2 TRBD1 few CASSRDRGSGQPQHF TGTGCCAGCAGCCGGGACAGGGGGAGCGGGCAGCCCCAGCATTTT
TRBJ1-4 TRBV7-2 . . CASSTPCEKLFF TGTGCCAGCAGCACCCCGTGTGAAAAACTGTTTTTT
TRBJ1-4 TRBV11-1 . . CASEDRRSGGEKLFF TGTGCCAGCGAGGATCGACGGTCCGGAGGAGAAAAACTGTTTTTT
TRBJ1-4 TRBV6-6 TRBD1 . CASSPTGGAAAWTNEKLFF TGTGCCAGCAGCCCCACAGGGGGCGCGGCAGCTTGGACTAATGAAAAACTGTTTTTT
TRBJ2-1 TRBV7-3 . many CASSFGVGPYNEQFF TGTGCCAGCAGCTTCGGGGTAGGGCCCTACAATGAGCAGTTCTTC
TRBJ2-2 TRBV3-1 . few CASSQPQTGELFF TGTGCCAGCAGCCAACCCCAAACCGGGGAGCTGTTTTTT
TRBJ1-1 TRBV30 . many CAWRHILFGGTEAFF TGTGCCTGGAGACATATACTATTCGGGGGGACTGAAGCTTTCTTT
TRBJ2-1 TRBV21-1 . few CASSKGTGDHEQFF TGTGCCAGCAGCAAAGGGACAGGGGATCACGAGCAGTTCTTC
TRBJ2-1 TRBV24-1 TRBD2 few CATSERWTSGYNEQFF TGTGCCACCAGTGAAAGATGGACTAGCGGATACAATGAGCAGTTCTTC
TRBJ2-7 TRBV29-1 . few CSVPGHRAYEQYF TGCAGCGTGCCGGGACATAGAGCCTACGAGCAGTACTTC
TRBJ2-2 TRBV5-1 TRBD1 . CASSRTGGNTGELFF TGCGCCAGCAGCAGGACAGGGGGCAACACCGGGGAGCTGTTTTTT
TRBJ1-2 TRBV12-3/TRBV12-4 TRBD1 few CASVVNRGLDGYTF TGTGCCAGCGTCGTGAACAGGGGGCTCGATGGCTACACCTTC
TRBJ2-5 TRBV7-2 . few CASSLVGGSQETQYF TGTGCCAGCAGCTTAGTGGGGGGAAGCCAAGAGACCCAGTACTTC
TRBJ1-1 TRBV20-1 . medium-sized CSARAGGRHTEAFF TGCAGTGCTAGAGCTGGGGGGCGGCACACTGAAGCTTTCTTT
TRBJ2-1 TRBV29-1 . many CSVEHLSSEQFF TGCAGCGTTGAGCACCTTTCCAGTGAGCAGTTCTTC
TRBJ1-2 TRBV7-9 . few CASSSYERVFYGYTF TGTGCCAGCAGCTCCTACGAACGGGTTTTCTATGGCTACACCTTC
TRBJ1-3 TRBV7-8 . . CASSLRTGHSGNTIYF TGTGCCAGCAGCTTACGAACAGGGCACTCTGGAAACACCATATATTTT
TRBJ1-2 TRBV6-5 . few CASSYSGLGAYGYTF TGTGCCAGCAGTTACTCTGGTTTGGGCGCATATGGCTACACCTTC
TRBJ2-7 TRBV5-4 TRBD2 many CASSFGRVALYEQYF TGTGCCAGCAGCTTCGGGAGGGTAGCTTTATACGAGCAGTACTTC
TRBJ2-7 TRBV6-1 . many CAIRESGYEQYF TGTGCCATCCGGGAATCCGGCTACGAGCAGTACTTC
TRBJ2-1 TRBV12-3/TRBV12-4 TRBD1 many CASSPPGGQSSYNEQFF TGTGCCAGCAGCCCTCCAGGGGGCCAGAGCTCCTACAATGAGCAGTTCTTC
TRBJ2-6 TRBV7-2 . . CASSARLGSGANVLTF TGTGCCAGCAGCGCCCGATTGGGCTCTGGGGCCAACGTCCTGACTTTC
TRBJ2-7 TRBV5-4 . few CASSLRTSRGEQYF TGTGCCAGCAGCTTGCGTACTAGCCGGGGGGAGCAGTACTTC
TRBJ1-1 TRBV9 TRBD1 many CASGQANMNTEAFF TGTGCCAGCGGACAGGCCAACATGAACACTGAAGCTTTCTTT
TRBJ2-1 TRBV2 . many CASSETGHKTFF TGTGCCAGCAGCGAGACAGGTCACAAAACGTTCTTC
TRBJ2-7 TRBV4-1 . many CASSQDPFVGPGGYEQYF TGCGCCAGCAGCCAAGATCCCTTCGTGGGGCCCGGGGGCTACGAGCAGTACTTC
TRBJ1-6 TRBV7-3 . . CASSLGAFDSPLHF TGTGCCAGCAGCTTGGGGGCTTTTGATTCACCCCTCCACTTT
TRBJ2-3 TRBV19 . medium-sized CASSMGFPDTQYF TGTGCCAGTAGTATGGGCTTTCCAGATACGCAGTATTTT
TRBJ2-2 TRBV7-2 TRBD1 many CASSFLAGQGPGELFF TGTGCCAGCAGCTTTCTTGCCGGACAGGGGCCCGGGGAGCTGTTTTTT
TRBJ2-7 TRBV5-1 . many CASSPGTYEQYF TGCGCCAGCAGCCCCGGAACCTACGAGCAGTACTTC
TRBJ1-5 TRBV29-1 TRBD1 few CSARTGDQPQHF TGCAGCGCCCGGACAGGGGATCAGCCCCAGCATTTT
TRBJ2-5 TRBV24-1 TRBD1 many CATSDLHAGTGQETQYF TGTGCCACCAGTGATTTGCATGCCGGGACAGGGCAAGAGACCCAGTACTTC
TRBJ1-6 TRBV11-2 . many CASSRLTRGVDSPLHF TGTGCCAGCAGCCGTCTTACTAGGGGGGTCGATTCACCCCTCCACTTT
TRBJ2-2 TRBV5-4 . . CASSFGSEELFF TGTGCCAGCAGCTTTGGTTCTGAGGAGCTGTTTTTT
TRBJ2-7 TRBV28 . few CASSSPPGSSYEQYF TGTGCCAGCAGTTCCCCCCCCGGGAGCTCCTACGAGCAGTACTTC
TRBJ1-5 TRBV25-1 . few CASSDEGVGNQPQHF TGTGCCAGCAGTGACGAGGGGGTAGGCAATCAGCCCCAGCATTTT
TRBJ2-1 TRBV6-2/TRBV6-3 . . CASSYQGGGIASRDEQFF TGTGCCAGCAGTTATCAGGGGGGAGGTATAGCATCTCGGGATGAGCAGTTCTTC
TRBJ2-2 TRBV3-1 TRBD1 many CASSQGGTGGSGELFF TGTGCCAGCAGCCAAGGTGGGACAGGGGGATCCGGGGAGCTGTTTTTT
TRBJ2-5 TRBV7-6 . many CASSLAPSQETQYF TGTGCCAGCAGCTTAGCTCCGTCTCAAGAGACCCAGTACTTC